The clone carrying this T cell receptor (beta chain) was observed a handful of times. Alongside a J-beta primer mix, a sample-barcoded 5' primer served in a second PCR lasting about 6 to 12 cycles. One entry per CDR3 protein results from TCRdb running MiXCR on the 5' RACE reads. The sample lists around 1,800,000 distinct CDR3 sequences; approximately 40% were seen once. This entry belongs to a study of blood T cells in healthy people across ages. The length of the CDR3 is 16 residues. Per the germline V gene, CDR1 is SGHRS and CDR2 is YFSETQ. The germline V and J ends were trimmed by 2 bases and 0 bases, with 15 bases remaining between them.

V gene TRBV5-1 combines with J gene TRBJ2-7; D unresolved. The sample consisted of blood. The TCR originated in a human donor in good health. For the CDR3, the DNA is TGCGCCAGCAGCTTTTCGGGCACAAGGAGCTCCTACGAGCAGTACTTC. Encoded protein: CASSFSGTRSSYEQYF.